What follows are 9 T cell receptor beta chains derived from one specimen sequenced in a study of T cell repertoires in cytomegalovirus infection. Via MiXCR, TCRdb re-called the reads, giving one row per CDR3 protein. This table has roughly 500,000 distinct CDR3 sequences, about 15% appearing once. The sequenced sample was CD8+ T cells from PBMCs. These receptors were collected from a human donor in good health (CMV status not recorded). Some clones in this sample may be carry-over from other donors' samples.

Only a few counts were recorded for this clonotype. CDR3 coding DNA: TGTGCCAGCAGCTTAGAAGCGACCTACGGGGAGCTGTTTTTT. It encodes CASSLEATYGELFF. The chain uses TRBV7-4 and TRBJ2-2; no reliable D call. The V gene's germline CDR1 is SGHVT and CDR2 SQSDAQ. Trimming shortened V by 1 base and J by 7 bases, and 10 bases separated the two germline ends. The CDR3 is 14 amino acids.

This clonotype appeared many times. The V call is TRBV12-5, the J call TRBJ2-3; 7 nucleotides match TRBD1. This CDR3 has 16 amino acids. With 6 bases clipped from V and 3 bases from J, the junction kept 12 bases outside the gene matches. Germline V gene sequence: CDR1 LGHNT, CDR2 FRNRAP. The CDR3 here is CASGRKTGMLTDTQYF. The CDR3 DNA is TGTGCTAGTGGCCGGAAGACAGGGATGTTAACAGATACGCAGTATTTT. Full variable domain (remainder filled in from reference TRBV12-5 and TRBJ2-3): DARVTQTPRHKVTEMGQEVTMRCQPILGHNTVFWYRQTMMQGLELLAYFRNRAPLDDSGMPKDRFSAEMPDATLATLKIQPSEPRDSAVYFCASGRKTGMLTDTQYFGPGTRLTVL.

In the case of this clonotype: A read error is possible here, since a much larger clone lies one base away. The rearrangement links TRBV20-1 to TRBJ1-1; D is unresolved. The CDR3 has 15 residues. Trimming pared 1 base from V and 10 bases from J, leaving 22 bases between. Germline CDR1 DFQATT, CDR2 SNEGSKA (reference sequence). The CDR3 spells CSARGIGGRAWVAFF. Here the CDR3 DNA reads TGCAGTGCTAGAGGGATAGGAGGGAGAGCCTGGGTAGCTTTCTTT.

In its sample, this clonotype was seen a few times. J is TRBJ1-1 and V is TRBV19; 7 bases agree with TRBD1. V shed 1 base and J 4 bases; nucleotides not matched to a gene: 9. The CDR3 covers 16 residues. Germline-derived CDR1 and CDR2 are LNHDA and SQIVND (reference sequence). CDR3 residues: CASSIGDTGVLTEAFF. CDR3 DNA sequence: TGTGCCAGTAGTATAGGAGATACAGGGGTTCTCACTGAAGCTTTCTTT.

This clonotype was recorded many times. V usage is TRBV4-2 and J usage is TRBJ2-5; tentatively, D is TRBD1 or TRBD2 (5 bases each). Trimming removed 0 bases from V and 5 bases from J, with 19 bases in between. The CDR3 runs 17 residues. The germline V gene encodes CDR1 LGHNA and CDR2 YNFKEQ. The CDR3 protein is CASSQDLVGRRQETQYF. CDR3 in DNA: TGTGCCAGCAGCCAAGATCTAGTAGGGAGAAGACAGGAGACCCAGTACTTC.

The chain links TRBV11-2 to TRBJ2-3; 7 bases align to TRBD2. CDR3 size: 16 residues. Germline CDR1 and CDR2: SGHAT and FQNNGV. J was trimmed by 6 bases and V by 5 bases; bases with no gene match: 14. In DNA form, the CDR3 reads TGTGCCAGCAGCCGTCCTGAGCGGGGCTTTATGGATACGCAGTATTTT. Protein sequence: CASSRPERGFMDTQYF.

This clonotype was detected ten times or more. J is TRBJ2-5 and V is TRBV11-2, with 8 positions matching TRBD2. V was pared by 0 bases and J by 0 bases, with 6 bases of the junction left unmatched. The length of the CDR3 is 17 residues. Looked up from germline, CDR1 is SGHAT and CDR2 is FQNNGV. This chain's CDR3 is CASSLEGGGGYQETQYF. DNA of the CDR3: TGTGCCAGCAGCTTAGAAGGTGGCGGGGGGTACCAAGAGACCCAGTACTTC. Full variable domain (rest looked up from reference TRBV11-2 and TRBJ2-5): EAGVAQSPRYKIIEKRQSVAFWCNPISGHATLYWYQQILGQGPKLLIQFQNNGVVDDSQLPKDRFSAERLKGVDSTLKIQPAKLEDSAVYLCASSLEGGGGYQETQYFGPGTRLLVL.

This clonotype was seen many times. The rearrangement joins TRBV12-3 or TRBV12-4 to TRBJ2-7, with 7 bases that match TRBD1. V lost 5 bases and J lost 3; bases outside the gene matches: 4. There are 13 residues in the CDR3. The CDR3 is CASSGTENYEQYF. CDR3 bases: TGTGCCAGCAGTGGGACAGAAAACTACGAGCAGTACTTC.

The gene calls are TRBV27 and TRBJ1-1; D possibly corresponds to TRBD1 (6 bases). The germline V gene encodes CDR1 MNHEY and CDR2 SMNVEV (reference sequence). V was cut by 5 bases and J by 3 bases, with 13 bases left in between. The CDR3 runs 14 residues. The CDR3 loop reads CASSPGGAYTEAFF. As DNA, the CDR3 is TGTGCCAGCAGTCCGGGGGGCGCGTACACTGAAGCTTTCTTT.